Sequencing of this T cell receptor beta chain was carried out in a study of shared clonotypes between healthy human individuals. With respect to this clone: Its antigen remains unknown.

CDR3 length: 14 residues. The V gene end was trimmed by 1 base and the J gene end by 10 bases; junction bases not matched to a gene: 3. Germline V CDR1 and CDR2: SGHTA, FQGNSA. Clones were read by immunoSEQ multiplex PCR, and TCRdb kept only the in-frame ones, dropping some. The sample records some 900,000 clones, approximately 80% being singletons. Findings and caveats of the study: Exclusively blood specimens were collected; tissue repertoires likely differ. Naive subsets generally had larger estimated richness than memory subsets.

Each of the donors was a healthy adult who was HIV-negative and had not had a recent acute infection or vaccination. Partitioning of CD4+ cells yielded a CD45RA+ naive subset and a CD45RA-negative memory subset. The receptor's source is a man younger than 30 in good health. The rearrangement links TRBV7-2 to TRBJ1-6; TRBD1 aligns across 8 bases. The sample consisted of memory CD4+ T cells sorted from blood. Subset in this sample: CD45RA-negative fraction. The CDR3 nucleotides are TGTGCCAGCAGCTTAGGACAGGGGAGGTCACCCCTCCACTTT. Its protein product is CASSLGQGRSPLHF.